A single T cell receptor (beta chain) is shown here with its context. This clonotype occurred many times. No antigen is known for it. No much larger clonotype is one base removed from it; base qualities were not supplied. This sample was taken from a study of T-cell reconstitution after alpha-beta-depleted transplantation in children (dated by TCRdb to 2015 to 2016). In the study overall: T-cell immune reconstitution after TCRalphabeta/CD19-depleted allogeneic hematopoietic cell transplantation in children was quantitatively tracked in the study by means of TCR repertoire profiling.

V and J are trimmed by 4 bases and 6 bases, and the gene matches miss 8 bases of the junction. As encoded in the germline V gene (reference sequence), CDR1 is SEHNR while CDR2 is FQNEAQ. Measured from the cysteine to the phenylalanine, the CDR3 is 14 residues long. Only the CDR3 DNA stays, 42 bases, in frame from base 1. The library was generated by PCR. The sequencer was an Illumina HiSeq 2500. To normalize quantification of the TCRbeta repertoire, the TCR libraries were built with molecular barcoding that relied on unique molecular identifiers. TCRdb passed the public sequencing reads through fastp at Q25 and MiXCR, retaining productive beta sequences. Here each entry gathers all rows of one CDR3 protein and keeps the most common genes and DNA. The sample table shows about 72,000 distinct CDR3 sequences, and about 6.7% are seen once. In total, the top ten clones hold around 2.5% of the sample.

Source: PBMCs from the stem cell graft donor, taken from the stem cell graft. The clonotype originates from a human donor who donated a stem cell graft to a child with acute lymphoblastic leukemia. This chain joins TRBV7-9 to TRBJ1-1; 7 bases in the middle match TRBD1. The CDR3 amino acid sequence is: CASSSGTVLSEAFF. The base sequence is TGTGCCAGCAGCTCCGGGACAGTTTTATCTGAAGCTTTCTTT. Beyond the CDR3, the reference TRBV7-9 and TRBJ1-1 genes provide the residues; the full variable domain reads: DTGVSQNPRHKITKRGQNVTFRCDPISEHNRLYWYRQTLGQGPEFLTYFQNEAQLEKSRLLSDRFSAERPKGSFSTLEIQRTEQGDSAMYLCASSSGTVLSEAFFGQGTRLTVV.